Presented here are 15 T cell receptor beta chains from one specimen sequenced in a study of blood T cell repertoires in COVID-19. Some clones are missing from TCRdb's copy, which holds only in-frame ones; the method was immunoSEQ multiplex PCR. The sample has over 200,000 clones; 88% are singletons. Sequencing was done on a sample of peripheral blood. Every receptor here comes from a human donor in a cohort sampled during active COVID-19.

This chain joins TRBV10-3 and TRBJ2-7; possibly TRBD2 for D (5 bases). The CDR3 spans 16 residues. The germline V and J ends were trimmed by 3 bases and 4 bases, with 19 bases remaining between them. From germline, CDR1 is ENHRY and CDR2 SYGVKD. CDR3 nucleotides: TGTGCCATCAGTGATACTGAATTTGGGCTAGCTTACGAGCAGTACTTC. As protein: CAISDTEFGLAYEQYF.

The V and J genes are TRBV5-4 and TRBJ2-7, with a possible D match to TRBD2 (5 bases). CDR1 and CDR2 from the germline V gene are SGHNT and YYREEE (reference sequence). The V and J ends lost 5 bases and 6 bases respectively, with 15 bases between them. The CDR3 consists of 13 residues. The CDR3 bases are TGTGCCAGCAGTCTGAGGGCGGAAGGCGAGCAGTACTTC. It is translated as CASSLRAEGEQYF.

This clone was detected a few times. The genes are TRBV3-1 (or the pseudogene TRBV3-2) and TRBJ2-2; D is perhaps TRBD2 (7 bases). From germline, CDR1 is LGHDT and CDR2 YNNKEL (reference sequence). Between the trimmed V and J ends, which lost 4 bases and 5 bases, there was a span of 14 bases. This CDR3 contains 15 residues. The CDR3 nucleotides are TGTGCCAGCAGCCTAGGGGGGGCCCGAACCGGGGAGCTGTTTTTT. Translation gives CASSLGGARTGELFF.

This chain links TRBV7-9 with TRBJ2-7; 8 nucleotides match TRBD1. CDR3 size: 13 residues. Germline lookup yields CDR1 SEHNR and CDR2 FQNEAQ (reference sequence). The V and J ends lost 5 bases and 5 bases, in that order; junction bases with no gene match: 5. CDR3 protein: CASSPDRVNEQYF. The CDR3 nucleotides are TGTGCCAGCAGCCCGGACAGGGTCAACGAGCAGTACTTC.

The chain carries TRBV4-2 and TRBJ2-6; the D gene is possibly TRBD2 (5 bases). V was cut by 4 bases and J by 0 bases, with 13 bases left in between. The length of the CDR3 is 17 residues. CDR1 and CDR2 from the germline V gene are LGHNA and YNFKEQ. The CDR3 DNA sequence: TGTGCCAGCAGCCCCGAAAACGAGGGCTCTGGGGCCAACGTCCTGACTTTC. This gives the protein CASSPENEGSGANVLTF.

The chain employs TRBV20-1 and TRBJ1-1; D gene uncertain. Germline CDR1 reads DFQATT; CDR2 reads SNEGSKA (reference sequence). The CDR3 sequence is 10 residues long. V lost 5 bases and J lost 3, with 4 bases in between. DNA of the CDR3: TGCAGTGCTCTTGACACTGAAGCTTTCTTT. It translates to CSALDTEAFF.

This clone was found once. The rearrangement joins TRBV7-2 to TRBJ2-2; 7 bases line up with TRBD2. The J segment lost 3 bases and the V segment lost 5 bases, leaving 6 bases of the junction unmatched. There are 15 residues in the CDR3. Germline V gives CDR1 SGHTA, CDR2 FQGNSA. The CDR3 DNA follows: TGTGCCAGCAGCGCCCGGGACTATTACACCGGGGAGCTGTTTTTT. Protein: CASSARDYYTGELFF.

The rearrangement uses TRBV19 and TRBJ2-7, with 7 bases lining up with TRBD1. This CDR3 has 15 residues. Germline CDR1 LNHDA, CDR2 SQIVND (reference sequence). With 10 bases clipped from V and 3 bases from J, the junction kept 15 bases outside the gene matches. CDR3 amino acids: CATATGPSVGYEQYF. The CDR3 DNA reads TGTGCCACCGCGACAGGGCCCTCAGTCGGCTACGAGCAGTACTTC.

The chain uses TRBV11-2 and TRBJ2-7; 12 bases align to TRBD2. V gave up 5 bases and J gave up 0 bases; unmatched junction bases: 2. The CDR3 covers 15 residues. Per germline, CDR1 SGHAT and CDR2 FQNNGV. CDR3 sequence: CASSPGLAGSYEQYF. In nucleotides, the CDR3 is TGTGCCAGCAGCCCGGGACTAGCGGGCTCCTACGAGCAGTACTTC.

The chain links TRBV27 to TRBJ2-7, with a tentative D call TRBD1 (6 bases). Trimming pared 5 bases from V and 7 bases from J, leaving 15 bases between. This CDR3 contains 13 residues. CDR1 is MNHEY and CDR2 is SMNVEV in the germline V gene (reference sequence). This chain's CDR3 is CASSVAGVGEQYF. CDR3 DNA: TGTGCCAGCAGTGTCGCAGGGGTAGGGGAGCAGTACTTC.

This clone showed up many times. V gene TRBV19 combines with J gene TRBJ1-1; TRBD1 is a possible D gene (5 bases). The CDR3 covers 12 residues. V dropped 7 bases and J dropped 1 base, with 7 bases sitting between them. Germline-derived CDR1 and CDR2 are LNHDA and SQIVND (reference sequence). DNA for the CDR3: TGTGCCAGTATTGACAGGAACACTGAAGCTTTCTTT. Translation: CASIDRNTEAFF.

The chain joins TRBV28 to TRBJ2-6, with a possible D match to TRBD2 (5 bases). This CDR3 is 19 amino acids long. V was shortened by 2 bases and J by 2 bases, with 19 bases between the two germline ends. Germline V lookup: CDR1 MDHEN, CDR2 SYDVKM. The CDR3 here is CASSLIARGLVTGANVLTF. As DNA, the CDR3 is TGTGCCAGCAGTTTAATCGCTAGAGGGTTGGTCACTGGGGCCAACGTCCTGACTTTC. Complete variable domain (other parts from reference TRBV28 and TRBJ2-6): DVKVTQSSRYLVKRTGEKVFLECVQDMDHENMFWYRQDPGLGLRLIYFSYDVKMKEKGDIPEGYSVSREKKERFSLILESASTNQTSMYLCASSLIARGLVTGANVLTFGAGSRLTVL.

The DNA for the CDR3 is TGTGCCAGCAGCCGAGGGGGCCCCTTCCAGTTCTTC. Translated, it gives CASSRGGPFQFF. The V and J genes are TRBV5-4 and TRBJ2-1, with 7 bases that match TRBD1. In germline, CDR1 is SGHNT, CDR2 YYREEE (reference sequence). The J segment lost 13 bases and the V segment lost 4 bases, leaving 8 bases of the junction unmatched. The CDR3 is 12 amino acids.

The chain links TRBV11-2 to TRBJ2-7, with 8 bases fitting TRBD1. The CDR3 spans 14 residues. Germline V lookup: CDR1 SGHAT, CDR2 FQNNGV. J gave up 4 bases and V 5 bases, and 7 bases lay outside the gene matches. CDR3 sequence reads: CASSLGDRYYEQYF. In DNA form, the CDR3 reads TGTGCCAGCAGCCTGGGGGACAGGTATTACGAGCAGTACTTC.

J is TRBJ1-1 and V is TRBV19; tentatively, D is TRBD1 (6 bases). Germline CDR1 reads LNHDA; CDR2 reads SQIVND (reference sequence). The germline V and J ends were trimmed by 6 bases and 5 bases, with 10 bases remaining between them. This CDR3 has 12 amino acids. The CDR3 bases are TGTGCCAGTAGAGGGGGGGGAACTGAAGCTTTCTTT. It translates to CASRGGGTEAFF.